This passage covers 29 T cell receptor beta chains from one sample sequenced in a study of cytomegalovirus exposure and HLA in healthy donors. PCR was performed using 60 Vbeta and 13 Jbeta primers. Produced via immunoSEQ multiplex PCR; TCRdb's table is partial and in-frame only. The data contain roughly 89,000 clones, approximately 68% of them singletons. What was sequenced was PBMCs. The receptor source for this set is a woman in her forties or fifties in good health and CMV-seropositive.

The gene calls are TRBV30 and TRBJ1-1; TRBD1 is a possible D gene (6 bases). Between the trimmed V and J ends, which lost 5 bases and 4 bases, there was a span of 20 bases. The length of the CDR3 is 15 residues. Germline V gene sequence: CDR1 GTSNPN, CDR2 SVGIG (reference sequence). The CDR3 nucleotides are TGTGCCTGGGCCCCTCCTGGCAGGGGCGGCACTGAAGCTTTCTTT. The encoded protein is CAWAPPGRGGTEAFF.

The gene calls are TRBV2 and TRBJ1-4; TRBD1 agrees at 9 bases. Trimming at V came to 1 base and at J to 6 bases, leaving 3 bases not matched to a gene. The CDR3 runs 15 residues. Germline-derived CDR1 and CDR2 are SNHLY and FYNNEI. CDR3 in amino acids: CASSEGTGVYEKLFF. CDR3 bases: TGTGCCAGCAGTGAAGGGACAGGGGTATATGAAAAACTGTTTTTT.

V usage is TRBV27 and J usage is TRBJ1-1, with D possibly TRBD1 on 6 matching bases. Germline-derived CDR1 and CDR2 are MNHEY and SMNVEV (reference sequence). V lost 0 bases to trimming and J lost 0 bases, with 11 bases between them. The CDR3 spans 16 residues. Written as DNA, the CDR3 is TGTGCCAGCAGTTTATCCCCTGGACAGCTGAACACTGAAGCTTTCTTT. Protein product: CASSLSPGQLNTEAFF.

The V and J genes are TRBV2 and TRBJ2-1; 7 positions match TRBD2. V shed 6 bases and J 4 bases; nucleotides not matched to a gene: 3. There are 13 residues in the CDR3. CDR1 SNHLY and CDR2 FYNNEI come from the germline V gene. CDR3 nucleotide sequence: TGTGCCAGCAGCGGCGGGGGTTACAATGAGCAGTTCTTC. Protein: CASSGGGYNEQFF.

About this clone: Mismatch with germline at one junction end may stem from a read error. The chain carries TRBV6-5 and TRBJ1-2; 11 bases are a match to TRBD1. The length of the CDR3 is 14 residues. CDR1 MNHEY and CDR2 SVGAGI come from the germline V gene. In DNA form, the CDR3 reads TGTGCCAGCAGGCCACTGAAAGGACAGGGGGCAAACTCCTTC. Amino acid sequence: CASRPLKGQGANSF.

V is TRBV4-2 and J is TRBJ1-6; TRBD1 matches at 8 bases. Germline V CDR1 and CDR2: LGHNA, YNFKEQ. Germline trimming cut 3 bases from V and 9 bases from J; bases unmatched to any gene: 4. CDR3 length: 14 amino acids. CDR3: CASSQTGDGSPLHF. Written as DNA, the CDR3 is TGTGCCAGCAGCCAGACAGGGGATGGTTCACCCCTCCACTTT.

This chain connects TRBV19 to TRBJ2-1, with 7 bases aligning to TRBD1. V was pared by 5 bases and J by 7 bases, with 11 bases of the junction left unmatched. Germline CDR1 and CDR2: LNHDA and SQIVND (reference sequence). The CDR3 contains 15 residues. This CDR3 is CASSVIGGQINEQFF. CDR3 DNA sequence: TGTGCCAGTAGTGTAATAGGGGGACAGATAAATGAGCAGTTCTTC.

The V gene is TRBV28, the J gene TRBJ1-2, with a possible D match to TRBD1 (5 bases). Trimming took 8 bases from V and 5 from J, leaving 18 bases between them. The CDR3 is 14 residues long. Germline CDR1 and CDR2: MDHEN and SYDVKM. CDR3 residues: CASVAGGLDYGYTF. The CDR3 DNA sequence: TGTGCCAGCGTCGCCGGGGGGTTAGATTATGGCTACACCTTC.

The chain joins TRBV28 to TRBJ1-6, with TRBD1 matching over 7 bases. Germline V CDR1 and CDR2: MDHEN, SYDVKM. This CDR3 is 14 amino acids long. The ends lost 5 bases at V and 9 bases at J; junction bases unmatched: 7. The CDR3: CASSRVRGLSPLHF. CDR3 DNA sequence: TGTGCCAGCAGTCGGGTAAGGGGGCTTTCACCCCTCCACTTT.

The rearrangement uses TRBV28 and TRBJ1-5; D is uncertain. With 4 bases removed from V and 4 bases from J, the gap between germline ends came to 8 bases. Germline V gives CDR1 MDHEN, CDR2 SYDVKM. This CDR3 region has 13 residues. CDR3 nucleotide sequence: TGTGCCAGCAGTTGGCGGGGTAATCAGCCCCAGCATTTT. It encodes CASSWRGNQPQHF.

CDR3 sequence (DNA): TGTGCCAGCAACTTAAAGACCGGGACAGGGACCGAGCAGTACTTC. It codes for CASNLKTGTGTEQYF. This chain links TRBV28 with TRBJ2-7, with 9 positions matching TRBD1. The V and J ends lost 7 bases and 6 bases, in that order; junction bases with no gene match: 13. The V gene's germline CDR1 is MDHEN and CDR2 SYDVKM. The CDR3 totals 15 residues.

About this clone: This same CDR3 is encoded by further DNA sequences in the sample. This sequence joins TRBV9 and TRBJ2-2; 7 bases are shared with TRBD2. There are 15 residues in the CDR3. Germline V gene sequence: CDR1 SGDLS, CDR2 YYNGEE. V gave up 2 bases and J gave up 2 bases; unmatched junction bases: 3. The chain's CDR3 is CASSVGGANTGELFF. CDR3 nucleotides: TGTGCCAGCAGCGTGGGAGGGGCCAACACCGGGGAGCTGTTTTTT.

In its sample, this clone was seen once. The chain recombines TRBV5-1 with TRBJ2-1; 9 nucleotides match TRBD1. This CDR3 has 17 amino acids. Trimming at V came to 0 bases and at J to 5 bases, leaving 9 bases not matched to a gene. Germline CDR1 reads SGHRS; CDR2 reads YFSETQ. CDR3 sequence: CASSLVSIGTGNNEQFF. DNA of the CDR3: TGCGCCAGCAGCTTGGTGTCCATCGGGACAGGGAACAATGAGCAGTTCTTC.

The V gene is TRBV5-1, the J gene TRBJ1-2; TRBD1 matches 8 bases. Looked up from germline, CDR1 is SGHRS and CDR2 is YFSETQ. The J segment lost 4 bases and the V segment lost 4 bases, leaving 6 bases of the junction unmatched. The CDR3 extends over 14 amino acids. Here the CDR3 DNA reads TGCGCCAGCAGCATCGGACAGGGAGGCTATGGCTACACCTTC. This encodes CASSIGQGGYGYTF.

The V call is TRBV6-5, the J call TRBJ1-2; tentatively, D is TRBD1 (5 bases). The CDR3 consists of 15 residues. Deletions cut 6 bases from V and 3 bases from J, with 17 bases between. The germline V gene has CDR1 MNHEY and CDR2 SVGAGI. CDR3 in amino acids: CASRLTARLDYGYTF. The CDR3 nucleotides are TGTGCCAGCAGATTGACAGCTCGCCTCGACTATGGCTACACCTTC.

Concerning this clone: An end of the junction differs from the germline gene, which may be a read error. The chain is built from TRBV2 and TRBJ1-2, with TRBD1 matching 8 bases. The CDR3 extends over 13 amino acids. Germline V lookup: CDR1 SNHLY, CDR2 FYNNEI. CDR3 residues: CASSEDRGYGYTF. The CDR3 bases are TGTGCCAGCAGCGAAGACAGGGGCTATGGCTACACCTTC.

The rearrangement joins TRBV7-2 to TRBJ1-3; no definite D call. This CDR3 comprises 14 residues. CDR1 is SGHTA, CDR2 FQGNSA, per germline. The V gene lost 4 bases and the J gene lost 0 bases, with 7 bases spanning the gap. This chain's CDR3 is CASSYYFSGNTIYF. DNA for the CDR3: TGTGCCAGCAGCTATTACTTCTCTGGAAACACCATATATTTT.

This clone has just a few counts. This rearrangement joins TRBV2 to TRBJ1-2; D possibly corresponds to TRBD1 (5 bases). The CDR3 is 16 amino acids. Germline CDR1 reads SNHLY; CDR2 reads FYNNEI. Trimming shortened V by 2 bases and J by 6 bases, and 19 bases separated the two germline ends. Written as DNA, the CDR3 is TGTGCCAGCAGTGAAATCCTCGGGCAGGGCCCGCATGGCTACACCTTC. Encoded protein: CASSEILGQGPHGYTF.

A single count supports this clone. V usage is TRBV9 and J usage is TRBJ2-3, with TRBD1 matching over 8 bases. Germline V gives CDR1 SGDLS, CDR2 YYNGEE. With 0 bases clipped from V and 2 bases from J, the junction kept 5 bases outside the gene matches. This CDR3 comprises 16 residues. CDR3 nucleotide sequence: TGTGCCAGCAGCGTAGCTACAGGGGGACCCACAGATACGCAGTATTTT. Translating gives CASSVATGGPTDTQYF.

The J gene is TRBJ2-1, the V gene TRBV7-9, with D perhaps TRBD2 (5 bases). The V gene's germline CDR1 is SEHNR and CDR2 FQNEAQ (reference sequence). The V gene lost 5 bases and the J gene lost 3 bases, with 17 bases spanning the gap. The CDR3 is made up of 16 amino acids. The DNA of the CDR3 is TGTGCCAGCAGCAAACCCCCGGCGGGCAGCTACAATGAGCAGTTCTTC. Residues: CASSKPPAGSYNEQFF.

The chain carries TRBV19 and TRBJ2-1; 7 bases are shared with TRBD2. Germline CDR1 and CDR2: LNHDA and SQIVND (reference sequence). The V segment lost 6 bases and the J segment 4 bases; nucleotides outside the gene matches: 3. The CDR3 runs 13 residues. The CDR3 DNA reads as TGTGCCAGTAGGGGGGGGGTATACAATGAGCAGTTCTTC. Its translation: CASRGGVYNEQFF.

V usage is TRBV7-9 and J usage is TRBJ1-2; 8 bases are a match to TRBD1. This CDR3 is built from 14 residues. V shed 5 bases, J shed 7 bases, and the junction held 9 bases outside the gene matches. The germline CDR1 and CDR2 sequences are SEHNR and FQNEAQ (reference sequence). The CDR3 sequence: CASSPGQGFGGYTF. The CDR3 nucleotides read TGTGCCAGCAGCCCAGGACAGGGCTTCGGTGGCTACACCTTC.

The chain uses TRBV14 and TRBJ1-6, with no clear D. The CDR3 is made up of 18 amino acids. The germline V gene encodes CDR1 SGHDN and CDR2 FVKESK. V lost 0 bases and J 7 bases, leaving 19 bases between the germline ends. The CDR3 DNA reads TGTGCCAGCAGCCAAGATATGGGCCCCGGACTTATCAATTCACCCCTCCACTTT. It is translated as CASSQDMGPGLINSPLHF.

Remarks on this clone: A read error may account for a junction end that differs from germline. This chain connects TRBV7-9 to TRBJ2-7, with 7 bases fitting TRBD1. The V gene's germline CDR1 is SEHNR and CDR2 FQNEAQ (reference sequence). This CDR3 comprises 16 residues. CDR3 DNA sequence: TGTTCCAGCAGCTCCATACTGACAGGGTATAATGGCGAGCAGTACTTC. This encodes CSSSSILTGYNGEQYF.

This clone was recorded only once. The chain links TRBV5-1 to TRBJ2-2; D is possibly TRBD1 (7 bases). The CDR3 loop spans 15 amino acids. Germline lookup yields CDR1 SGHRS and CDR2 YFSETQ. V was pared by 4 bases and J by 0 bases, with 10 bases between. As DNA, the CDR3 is TGCGCCAGCAGCGCGGGACAGCCGAACACCGGGGAGCTGTTTTTT. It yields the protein CASSAGQPNTGELFF.

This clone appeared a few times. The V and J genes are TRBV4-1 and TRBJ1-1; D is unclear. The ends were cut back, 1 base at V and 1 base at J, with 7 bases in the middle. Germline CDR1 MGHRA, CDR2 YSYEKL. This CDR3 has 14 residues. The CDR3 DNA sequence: TGCGCCAGCAGCCAAGGACAAGCGAACACTGAAGCTTTCTTT. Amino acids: CASSQGQANTEAFF.

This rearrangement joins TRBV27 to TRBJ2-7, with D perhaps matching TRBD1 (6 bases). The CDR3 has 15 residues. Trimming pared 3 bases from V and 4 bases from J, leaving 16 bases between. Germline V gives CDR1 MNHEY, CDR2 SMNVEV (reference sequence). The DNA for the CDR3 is TGTGCCAGCAGTTTGACCAGGGGCCCCCTTTACGAGCAGTACTTC. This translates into CASSLTRGPLYEQYF.

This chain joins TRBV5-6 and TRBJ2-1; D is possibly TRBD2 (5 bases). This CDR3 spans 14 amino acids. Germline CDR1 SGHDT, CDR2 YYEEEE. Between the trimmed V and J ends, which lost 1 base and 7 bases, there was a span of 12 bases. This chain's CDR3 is CASSLYAGPNEQFF. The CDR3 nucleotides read TGTGCCAGCAGCTTGTATGCGGGTCCGAATGAGCAGTTCTTC.

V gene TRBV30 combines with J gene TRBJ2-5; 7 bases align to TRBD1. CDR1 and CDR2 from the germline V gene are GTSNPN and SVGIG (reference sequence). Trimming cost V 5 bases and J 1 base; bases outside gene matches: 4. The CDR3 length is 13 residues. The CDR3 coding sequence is TGTGCCTGGGCCGGGACAGCCCAAGAGACCCAGTACTTC. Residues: CAWAGTAQETQYF.